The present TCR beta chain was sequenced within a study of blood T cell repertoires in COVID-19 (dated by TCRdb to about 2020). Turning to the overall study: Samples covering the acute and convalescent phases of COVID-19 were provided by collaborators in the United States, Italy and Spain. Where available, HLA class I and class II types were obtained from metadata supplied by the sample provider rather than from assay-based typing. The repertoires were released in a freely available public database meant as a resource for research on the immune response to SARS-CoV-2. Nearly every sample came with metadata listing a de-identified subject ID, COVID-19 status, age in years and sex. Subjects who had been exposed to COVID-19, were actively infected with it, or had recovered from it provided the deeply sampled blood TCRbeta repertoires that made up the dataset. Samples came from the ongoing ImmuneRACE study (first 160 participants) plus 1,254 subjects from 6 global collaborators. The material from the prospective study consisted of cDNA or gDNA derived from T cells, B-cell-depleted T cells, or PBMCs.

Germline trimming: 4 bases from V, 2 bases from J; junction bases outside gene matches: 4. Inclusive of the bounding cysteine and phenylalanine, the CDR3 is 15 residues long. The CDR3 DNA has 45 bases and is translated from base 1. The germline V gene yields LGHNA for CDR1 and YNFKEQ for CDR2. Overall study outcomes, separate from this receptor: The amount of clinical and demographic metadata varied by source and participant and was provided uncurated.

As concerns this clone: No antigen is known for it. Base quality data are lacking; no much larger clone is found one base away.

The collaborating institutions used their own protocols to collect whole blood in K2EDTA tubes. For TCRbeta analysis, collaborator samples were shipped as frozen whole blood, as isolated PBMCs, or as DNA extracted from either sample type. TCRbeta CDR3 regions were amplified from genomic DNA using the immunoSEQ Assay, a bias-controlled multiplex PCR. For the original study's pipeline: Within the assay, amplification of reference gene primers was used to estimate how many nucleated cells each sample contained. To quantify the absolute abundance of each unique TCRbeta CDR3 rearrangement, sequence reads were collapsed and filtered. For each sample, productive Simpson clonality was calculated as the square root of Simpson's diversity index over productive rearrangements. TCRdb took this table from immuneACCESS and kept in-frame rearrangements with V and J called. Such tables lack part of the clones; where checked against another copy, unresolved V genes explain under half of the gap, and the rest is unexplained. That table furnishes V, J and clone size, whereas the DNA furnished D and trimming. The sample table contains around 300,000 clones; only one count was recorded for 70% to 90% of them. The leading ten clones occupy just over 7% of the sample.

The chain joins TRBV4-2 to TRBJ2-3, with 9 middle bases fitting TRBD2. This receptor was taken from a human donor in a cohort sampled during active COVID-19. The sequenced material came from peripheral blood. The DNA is TGTGCCAGCAGCCGAATAGCGGGAGACACAGATACGCAGTATTTT. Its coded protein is CASSRIAGDTDTQYF.